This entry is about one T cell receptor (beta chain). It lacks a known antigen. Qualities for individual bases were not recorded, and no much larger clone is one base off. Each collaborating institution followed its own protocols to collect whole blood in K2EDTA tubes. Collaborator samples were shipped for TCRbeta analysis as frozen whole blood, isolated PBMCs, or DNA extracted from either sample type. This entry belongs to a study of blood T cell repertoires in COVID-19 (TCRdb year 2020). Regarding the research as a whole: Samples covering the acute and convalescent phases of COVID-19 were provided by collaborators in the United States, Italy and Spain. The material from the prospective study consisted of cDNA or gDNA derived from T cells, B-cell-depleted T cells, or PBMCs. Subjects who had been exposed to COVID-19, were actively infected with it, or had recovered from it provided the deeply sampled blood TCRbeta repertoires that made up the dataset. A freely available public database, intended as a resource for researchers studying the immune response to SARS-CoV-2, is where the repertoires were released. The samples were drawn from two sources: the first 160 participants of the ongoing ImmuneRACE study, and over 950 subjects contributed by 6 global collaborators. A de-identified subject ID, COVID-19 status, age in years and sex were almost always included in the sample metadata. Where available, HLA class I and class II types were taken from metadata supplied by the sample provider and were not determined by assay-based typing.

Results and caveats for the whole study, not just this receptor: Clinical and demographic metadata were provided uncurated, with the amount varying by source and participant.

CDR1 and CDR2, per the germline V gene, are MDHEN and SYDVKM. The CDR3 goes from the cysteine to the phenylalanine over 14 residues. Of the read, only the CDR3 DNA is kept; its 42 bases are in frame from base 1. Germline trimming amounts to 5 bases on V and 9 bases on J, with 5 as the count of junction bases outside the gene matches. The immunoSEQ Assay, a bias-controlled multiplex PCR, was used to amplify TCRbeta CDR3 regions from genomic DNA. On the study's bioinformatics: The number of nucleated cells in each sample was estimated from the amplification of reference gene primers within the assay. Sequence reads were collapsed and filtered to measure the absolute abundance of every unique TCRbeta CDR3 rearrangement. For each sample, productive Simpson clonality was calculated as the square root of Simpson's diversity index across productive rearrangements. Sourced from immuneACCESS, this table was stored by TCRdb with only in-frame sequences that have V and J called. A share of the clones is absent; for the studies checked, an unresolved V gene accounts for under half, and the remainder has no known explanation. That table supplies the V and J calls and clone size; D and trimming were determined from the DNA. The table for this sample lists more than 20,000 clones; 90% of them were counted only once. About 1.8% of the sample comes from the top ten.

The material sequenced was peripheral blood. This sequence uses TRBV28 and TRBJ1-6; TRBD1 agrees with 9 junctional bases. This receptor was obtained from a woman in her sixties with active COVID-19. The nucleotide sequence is TGTGCCAGCAGTACCGACAGGGGGTTTTCACCCCTCCACTTT. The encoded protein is CASSTDRGFSPLHF.